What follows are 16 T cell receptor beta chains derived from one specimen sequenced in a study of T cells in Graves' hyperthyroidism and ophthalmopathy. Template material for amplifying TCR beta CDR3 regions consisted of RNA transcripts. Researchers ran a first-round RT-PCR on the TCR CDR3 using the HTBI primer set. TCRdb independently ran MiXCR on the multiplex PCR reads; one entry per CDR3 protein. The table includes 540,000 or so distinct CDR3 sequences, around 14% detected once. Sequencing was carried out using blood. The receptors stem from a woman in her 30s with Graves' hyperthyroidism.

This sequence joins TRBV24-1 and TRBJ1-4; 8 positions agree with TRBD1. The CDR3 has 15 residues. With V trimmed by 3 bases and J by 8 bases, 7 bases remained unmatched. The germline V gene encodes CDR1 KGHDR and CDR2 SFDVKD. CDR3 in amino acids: CATSDGQGLGEKLFF. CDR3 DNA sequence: TGTGCCACCAGTGATGGACAGGGACTAGGCGAAAAACTGTTTTTT.

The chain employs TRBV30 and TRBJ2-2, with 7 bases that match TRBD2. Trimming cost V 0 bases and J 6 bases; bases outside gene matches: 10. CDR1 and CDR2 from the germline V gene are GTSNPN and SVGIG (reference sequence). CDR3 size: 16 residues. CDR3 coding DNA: TGTGCCTGGAGTGTAACCCTAGCGGCTTCCCCCGGGGAGCTGTTTTTT. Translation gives CAWSVTLAASPGELFF.

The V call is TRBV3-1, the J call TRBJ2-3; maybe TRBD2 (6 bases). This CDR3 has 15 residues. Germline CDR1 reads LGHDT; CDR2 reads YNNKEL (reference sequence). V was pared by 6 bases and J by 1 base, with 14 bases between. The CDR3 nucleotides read TGTGCCAGCAGGGCCTTGGGGACTGGCACAGATACGCAGTATTTT. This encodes CASRALGTGTDTQYF.

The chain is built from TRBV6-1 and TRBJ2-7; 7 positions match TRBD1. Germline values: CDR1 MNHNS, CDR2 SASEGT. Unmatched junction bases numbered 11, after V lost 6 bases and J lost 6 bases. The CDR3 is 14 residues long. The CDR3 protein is CASSLTGLSFEQYF. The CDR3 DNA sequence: TGTGCCAGCAGCCTGACAGGGTTGTCGTTCGAGCAGTACTTC.

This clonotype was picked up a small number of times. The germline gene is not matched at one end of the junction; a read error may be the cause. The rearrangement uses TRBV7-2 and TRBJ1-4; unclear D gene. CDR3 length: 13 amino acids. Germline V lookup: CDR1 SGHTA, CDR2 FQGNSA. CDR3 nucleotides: TGTGCCAGCAGCACGCAGACAAATGAAAACCTGTTTTTT. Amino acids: CASSTQTNENLFF.

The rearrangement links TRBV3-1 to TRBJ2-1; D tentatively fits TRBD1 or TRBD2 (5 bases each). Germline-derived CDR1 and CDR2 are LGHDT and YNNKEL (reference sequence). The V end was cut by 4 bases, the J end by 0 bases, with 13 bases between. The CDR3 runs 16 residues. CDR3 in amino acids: CASSPDEGPSYNEQFF. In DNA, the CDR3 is TGTGCCAGCAGCCCAGATGAGGGGCCCTCCTACAATGAGCAGTTCTTC.

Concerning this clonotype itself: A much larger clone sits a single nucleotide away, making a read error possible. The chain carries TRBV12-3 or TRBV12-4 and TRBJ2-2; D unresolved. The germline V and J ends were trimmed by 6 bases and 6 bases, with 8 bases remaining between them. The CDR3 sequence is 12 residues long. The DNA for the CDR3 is TGTGCCAGCAGGTTTGACTCCGGGGAGCTGTTTTTT. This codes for CASRFDSGELFF.

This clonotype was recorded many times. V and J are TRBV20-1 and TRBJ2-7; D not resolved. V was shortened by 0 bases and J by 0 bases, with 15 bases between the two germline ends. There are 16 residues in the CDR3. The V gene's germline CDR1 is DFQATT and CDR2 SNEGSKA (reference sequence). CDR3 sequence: CSARDAATVSSYEQYF. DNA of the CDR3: TGCAGTGCTAGAGATGCCGCGACGGTTAGCTCCTACGAGCAGTACTTC.

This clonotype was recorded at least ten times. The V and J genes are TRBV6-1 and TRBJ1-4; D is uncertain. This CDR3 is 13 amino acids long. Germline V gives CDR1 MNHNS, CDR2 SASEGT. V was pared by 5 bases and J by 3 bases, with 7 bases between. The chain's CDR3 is CASSIAPNEKLFF. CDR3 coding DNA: TGTGCCAGCAGTATAGCGCCTAATGAAAAACTGTTTTTT.

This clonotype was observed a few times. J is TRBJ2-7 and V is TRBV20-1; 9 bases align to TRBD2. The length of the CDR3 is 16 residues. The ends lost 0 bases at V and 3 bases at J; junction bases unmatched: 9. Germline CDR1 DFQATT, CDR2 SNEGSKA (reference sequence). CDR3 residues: CSARDYDSGGYYEQYF. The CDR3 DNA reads TGCAGTGCTAGAGATTACGATAGCGGGGGCTACTACGAGCAGTACTTC.

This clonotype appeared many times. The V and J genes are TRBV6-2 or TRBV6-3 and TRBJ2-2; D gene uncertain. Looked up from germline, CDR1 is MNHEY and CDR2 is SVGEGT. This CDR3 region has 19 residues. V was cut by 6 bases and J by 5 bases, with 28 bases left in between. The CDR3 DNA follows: TGTGCCAGCAGACCCCACTTTGACTCCGGGTCCACAAGGACCGGGGAGCTGTTTTTT. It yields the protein CASRPHFDSGSTRTGELFF.

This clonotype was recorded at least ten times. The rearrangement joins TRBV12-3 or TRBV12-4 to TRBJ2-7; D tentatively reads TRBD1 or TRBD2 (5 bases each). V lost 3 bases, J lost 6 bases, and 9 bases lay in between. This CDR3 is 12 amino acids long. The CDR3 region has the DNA TGTGCCAGCAGTTTCTCAGGGACCGAGCAGTACTTC. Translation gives CASSFSGTEQYF.

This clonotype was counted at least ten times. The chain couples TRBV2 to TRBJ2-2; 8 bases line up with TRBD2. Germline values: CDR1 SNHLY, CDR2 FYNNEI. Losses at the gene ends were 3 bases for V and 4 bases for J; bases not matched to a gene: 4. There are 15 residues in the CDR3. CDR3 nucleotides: TGTGCCAGCAGTGATGTCGGGAGGGGCACCGGGGAGCTGTTTTTT. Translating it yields CASSDVGRGTGELFF.

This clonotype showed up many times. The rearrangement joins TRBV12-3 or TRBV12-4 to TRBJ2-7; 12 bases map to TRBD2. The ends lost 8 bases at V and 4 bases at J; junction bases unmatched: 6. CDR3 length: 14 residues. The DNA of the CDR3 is TGTGCCAGCTCTCGGACTAGCGGGAATTACGAGCAGTACTTC. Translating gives CASSRTSGNYEQYF.

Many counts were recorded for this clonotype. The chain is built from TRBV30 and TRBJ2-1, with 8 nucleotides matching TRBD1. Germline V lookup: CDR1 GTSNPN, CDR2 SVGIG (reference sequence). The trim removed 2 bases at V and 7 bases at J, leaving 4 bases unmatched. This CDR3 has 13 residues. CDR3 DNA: TGTGCCTGGAGTCGACAGGGGATAAATGAGCAGTTCTTC. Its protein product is CAWSRQGINEQFF.

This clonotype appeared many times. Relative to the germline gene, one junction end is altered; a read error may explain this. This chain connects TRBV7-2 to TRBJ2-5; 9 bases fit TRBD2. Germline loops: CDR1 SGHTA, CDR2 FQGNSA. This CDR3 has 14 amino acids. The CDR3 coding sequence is TGTGCCAGCAGATTAGCGGGAGAATGGGAGACCCAGTACTTC. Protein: CASRLAGEWETQYF. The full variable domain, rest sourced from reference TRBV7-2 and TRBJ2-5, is GAGVSQSPSNKVTEKGKDVELRCDPISGHTALYWYRQSLGQGLEFLIYFQGNSAPDKSGLPSDRFSAERTGGSVSTLTIQRTQQEDSAVYLCASRLAGEWETQYFGPGTRLLVL.